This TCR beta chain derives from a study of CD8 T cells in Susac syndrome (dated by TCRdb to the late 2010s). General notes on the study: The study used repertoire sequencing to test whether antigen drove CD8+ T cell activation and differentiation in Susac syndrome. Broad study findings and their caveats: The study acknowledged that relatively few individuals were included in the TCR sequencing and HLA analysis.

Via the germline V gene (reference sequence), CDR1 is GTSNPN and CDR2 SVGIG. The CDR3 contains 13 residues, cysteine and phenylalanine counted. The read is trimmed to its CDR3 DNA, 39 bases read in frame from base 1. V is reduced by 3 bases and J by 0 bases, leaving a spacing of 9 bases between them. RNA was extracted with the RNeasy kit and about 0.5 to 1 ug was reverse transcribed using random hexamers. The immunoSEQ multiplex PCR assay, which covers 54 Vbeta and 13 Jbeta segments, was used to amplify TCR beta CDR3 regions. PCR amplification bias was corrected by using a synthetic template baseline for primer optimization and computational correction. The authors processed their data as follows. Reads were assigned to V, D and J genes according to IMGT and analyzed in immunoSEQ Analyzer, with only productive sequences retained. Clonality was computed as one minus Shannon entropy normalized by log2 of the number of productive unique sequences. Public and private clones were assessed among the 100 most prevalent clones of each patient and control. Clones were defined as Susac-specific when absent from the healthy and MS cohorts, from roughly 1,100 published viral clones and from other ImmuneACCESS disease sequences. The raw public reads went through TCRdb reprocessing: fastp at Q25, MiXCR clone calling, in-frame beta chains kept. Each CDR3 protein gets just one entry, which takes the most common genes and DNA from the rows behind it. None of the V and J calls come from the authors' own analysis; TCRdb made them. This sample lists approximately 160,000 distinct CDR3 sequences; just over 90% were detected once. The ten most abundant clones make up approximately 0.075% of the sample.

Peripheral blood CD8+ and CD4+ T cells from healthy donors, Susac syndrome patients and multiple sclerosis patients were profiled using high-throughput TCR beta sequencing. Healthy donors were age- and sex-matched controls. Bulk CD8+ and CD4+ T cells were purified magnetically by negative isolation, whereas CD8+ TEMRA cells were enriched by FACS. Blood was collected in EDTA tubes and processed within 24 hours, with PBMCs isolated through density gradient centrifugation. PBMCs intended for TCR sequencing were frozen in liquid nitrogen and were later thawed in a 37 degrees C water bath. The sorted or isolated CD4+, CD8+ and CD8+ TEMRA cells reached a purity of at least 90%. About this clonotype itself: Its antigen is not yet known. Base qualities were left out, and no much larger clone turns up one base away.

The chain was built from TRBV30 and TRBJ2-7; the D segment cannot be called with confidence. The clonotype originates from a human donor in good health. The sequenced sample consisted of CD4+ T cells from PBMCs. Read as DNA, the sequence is TGTGCCTGGAGCGACGGTAGCTCCTACGAGCAGTACTTC. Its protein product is CAWSDGSSYEQYF. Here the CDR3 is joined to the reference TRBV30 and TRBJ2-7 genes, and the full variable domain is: SQTIHQWPATLVQPVGSPLSLECTVEGTSNPNLYWYRQAAGRGLQLLFYSVGIGQISSEVPQNLSASRPQDRQFILSSKKLLLSDSGFYLCAWSDGSSYEQYFGPGTRLTVT.